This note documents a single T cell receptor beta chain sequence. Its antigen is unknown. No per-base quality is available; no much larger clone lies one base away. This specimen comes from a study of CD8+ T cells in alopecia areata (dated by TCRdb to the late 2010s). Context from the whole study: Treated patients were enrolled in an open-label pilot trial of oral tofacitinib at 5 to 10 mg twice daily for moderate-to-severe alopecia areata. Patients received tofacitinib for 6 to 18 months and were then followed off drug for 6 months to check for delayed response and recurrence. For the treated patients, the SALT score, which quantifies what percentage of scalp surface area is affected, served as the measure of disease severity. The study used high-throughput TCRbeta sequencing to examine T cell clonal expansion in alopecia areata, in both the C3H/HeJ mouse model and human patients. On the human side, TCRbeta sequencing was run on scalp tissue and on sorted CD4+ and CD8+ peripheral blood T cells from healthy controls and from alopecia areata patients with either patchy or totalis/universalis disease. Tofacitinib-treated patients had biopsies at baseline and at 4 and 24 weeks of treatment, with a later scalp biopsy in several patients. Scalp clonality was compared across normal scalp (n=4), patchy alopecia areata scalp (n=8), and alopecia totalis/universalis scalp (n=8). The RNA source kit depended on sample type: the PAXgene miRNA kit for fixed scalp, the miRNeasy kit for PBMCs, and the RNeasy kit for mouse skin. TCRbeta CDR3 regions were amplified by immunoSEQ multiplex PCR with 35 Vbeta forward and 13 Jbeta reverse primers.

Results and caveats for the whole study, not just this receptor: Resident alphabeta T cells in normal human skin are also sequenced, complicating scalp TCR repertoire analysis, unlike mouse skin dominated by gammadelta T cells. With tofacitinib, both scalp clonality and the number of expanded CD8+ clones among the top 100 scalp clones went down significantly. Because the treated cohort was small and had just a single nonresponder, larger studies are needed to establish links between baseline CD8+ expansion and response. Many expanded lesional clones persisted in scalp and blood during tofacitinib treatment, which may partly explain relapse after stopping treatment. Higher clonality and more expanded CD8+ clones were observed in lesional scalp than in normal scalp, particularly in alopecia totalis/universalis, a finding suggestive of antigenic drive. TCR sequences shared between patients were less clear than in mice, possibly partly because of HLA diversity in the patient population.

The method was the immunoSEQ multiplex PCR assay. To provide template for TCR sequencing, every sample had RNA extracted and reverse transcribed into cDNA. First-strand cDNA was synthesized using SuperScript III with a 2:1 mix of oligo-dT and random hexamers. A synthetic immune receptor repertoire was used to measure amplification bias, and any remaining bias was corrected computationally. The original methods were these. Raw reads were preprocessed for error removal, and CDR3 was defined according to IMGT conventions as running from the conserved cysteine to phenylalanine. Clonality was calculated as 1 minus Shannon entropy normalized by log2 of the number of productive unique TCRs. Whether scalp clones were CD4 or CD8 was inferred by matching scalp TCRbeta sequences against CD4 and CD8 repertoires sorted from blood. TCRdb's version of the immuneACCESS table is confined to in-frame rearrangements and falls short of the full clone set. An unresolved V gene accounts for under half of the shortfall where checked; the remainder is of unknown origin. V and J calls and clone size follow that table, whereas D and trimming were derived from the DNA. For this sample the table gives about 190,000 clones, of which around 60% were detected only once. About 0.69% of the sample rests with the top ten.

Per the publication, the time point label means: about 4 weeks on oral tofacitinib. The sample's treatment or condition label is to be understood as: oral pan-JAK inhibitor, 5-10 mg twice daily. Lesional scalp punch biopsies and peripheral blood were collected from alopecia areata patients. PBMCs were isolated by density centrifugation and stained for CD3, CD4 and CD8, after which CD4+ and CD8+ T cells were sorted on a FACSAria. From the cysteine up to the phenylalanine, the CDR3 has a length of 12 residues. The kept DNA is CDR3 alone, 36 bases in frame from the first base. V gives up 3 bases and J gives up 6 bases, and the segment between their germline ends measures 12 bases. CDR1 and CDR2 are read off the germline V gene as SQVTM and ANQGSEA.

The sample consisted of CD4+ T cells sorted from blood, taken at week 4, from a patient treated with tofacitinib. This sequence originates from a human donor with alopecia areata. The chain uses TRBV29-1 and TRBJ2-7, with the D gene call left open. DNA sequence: TGCAGCGTTGAGGGGTCCCACCGCGAGCAGTACTTC. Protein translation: CSVEGSHREQYF.